This T cell receptor (beta chain) was sequenced during a study of blood T cells in healthy people across ages. The second PCR ran 7 to 11 cycles with a sample-barcoded 5' primer and J-beta primers. TCRdb analysed the 5' RACE reads with MiXCR anew, one entry per CDR3 protein. The sample has 1,300,000 or so distinct CDR3 sequences; approximately 59% are singletons. The CDR3 runs 12 residues. V lost 6 bases and J 3 bases, leaving 9 bases between the germline ends. Germline V lookup: CDR1 DFQATT, CDR2 SNEGSKA (reference sequence). No fewer than 6 million PBMCs went into each sample. This receptor was obtained from a man between 18 and 35 years old in good health. J is TRBJ1-5 and V is TRBV20-1, with D possibly being TRBD1 (5 bases). Sequencing was done on a sample of blood. CDR3 loop: CSAGEINQPQHF. The CDR3 DNA is TGCAGTGCGGGGGAAATCAATCAGCCCCAGCATTTT.